The 17 T cell receptor beta chains reported below all come from one sample, sequenced in a study of CD8+ T cells in alopecia areata. In each case, RNA was isolated and then reverse transcribed into cDNA as the sequencing template. TCRdb's table, derived via immunoSEQ multiplex PCR, lists solely in-frame clones and lacks some. The sample includes hundreds of thousands of clones, approximately 61% of them seen just once. The sample in question was CD4+ T cells sorted from blood, obtained at week 0. The receptors shown here come from a human donor with alopecia areata.

This chain joins TRBV7-2 and TRBJ1-2; D might be TRBD1 (6 bases). Germline V gene data show CDR1 as SGHTA and CDR2 as FQGNSA. The V end lost 1 base, the J end lost 0 bases, and 6 bases lay between the germline ends. The CDR3 contains 14 residues. DNA for the CDR3: TGTGCCAGCAGCTTAGACAGGGCTAACTATGGCTACACCTTC. The encoded protein is CASSLDRANYGYTF. Filled out from reference TRBV7-2 and TRBJ1-2, the complete variable domain reads GAGVSQSPSNKVTEKGKDVELRCDPISGHTALYWYRQSLGQGLEFLIYFQGNSAPDKSGLPSDRFSAERTGGSVSTLTIQRTQQEDSAVYLCASSLDRANYGYTFGSGTRLTVV.

V and J are TRBV5-1 and TRBJ2-3, with TRBD2 matching 7 bases. CDR1 and CDR2 (germline): SGHRS, YFSETQ. V trimming: 4 bases; J trimming: 6 bases; junction bases outside the gene matches: 14. This CDR3 contains 16 residues. CDR3 sequence reads: CASSPYGTTRGDTQYF. The CDR3 DNA reads TGCGCCAGCAGCCCCTACGGGACTACCCGCGGGGATACGCAGTATTTT.

This rearrangement joins TRBV2 to TRBJ2-1; the match to TRBD2 covers 10 bases. V lost 6 bases to trimming and J lost 4 bases; unmatched junction nucleotides: 18. This CDR3 has 19 amino acids. In germline, CDR1 is SNHLY, CDR2 FYNNEI. CDR3 nucleotides: TGTGCCAGCAGCGCTCTCCGGGGGCGCGGACTAGCGGATTACAATGAGCAGTTCTTC. This encodes CASSALRGRGLADYNEQFF.

J is TRBJ1-2 and V is TRBV29-1; no reliable D call. Trimming left V 4 bases short and J 4 bases short, with 16 bases between. CDR1 and CDR2 from the germline V gene are SQVTM and ANQGSEA. The CDR3 is made up of 14 amino acids. CDR3 loop: CSVVERREGYGYTF. DNA of the CDR3: TGCAGCGTTGTCGAGCGGAGGGAGGGCTATGGCTACACCTTC.

The chain has TRBV7-2 and TRBJ2-3; possible D gene TRBD2, 5 bases. Trimming removed 5 bases from V and 0 bases from J, with 15 bases in between. Germline lookup yields CDR1 SGHTA and CDR2 FQGNSA. The CDR3 loop spans 16 amino acids. CDR3 nucleotides: TGTGCCAGCAGCCCCGGGGATAGCGTAAGCACAGATACGCAGTATTTT. Its protein is CASSPGDSVSTDTQYF.

The count of this clone is one. The rearrangement joins TRBV4-1 to TRBJ2-1, with D tentatively TRBD2 (5 bases). V was cut by 3 bases and J by 9 bases, with 9 bases left in between. The germline V gene has CDR1 MGHRA and CDR2 YSYEKL. The CDR3 totals 12 residues. The CDR3 DNA follows: TGCGCCAGCAGCCACGTAGCGAGTGAGCAGTTCTTC. Translated: CASSHVASEQFF.

A few counts support this clone. The rearrangement joins TRBV2 to TRBJ2-1; D gene unclear. V shed 4 bases and J shed 2 bases, with 6 bases lying between them. Germline V gene sequence: CDR1 SNHLY, CDR2 FYNNEI. The CDR3 runs 13 residues. CDR3 residues: CASSAEAYNEQFF. CDR3 bases: TGTGCCAGCAGTGCCGAGGCCTACAATGAGCAGTTCTTC.

The J gene is TRBJ2-1, the V gene TRBV29-1; D ambiguous. CDR3 length: 16 residues. Trimming removed 4 bases at V and 0 bases at J, with 16 bases between. Germline V lookup: CDR1 SQVTM, CDR2 ANQGSEA. The CDR3 nucleotides are TGCAGCGTTGCGAATTCCCGTATTACCTCCTACAATGAGCAGTTCTTC. Amino acid sequence: CSVANSRITSYNEQFF.

This clone has only a few counts. The chain has TRBV30 and TRBJ2-3; TRBD2 matches at 11 bases. With V trimmed by 0 bases and J by 4 bases, 9 bases remained unmatched. This CDR3 is 17 amino acids long. Germline CDR1 GTSNPN, CDR2 SVGIG (reference sequence). CDR3 DNA: TGTGCCTGGAGTGTCCCTACACGACTAGCGGGGTCAGATACGCAGTATTTT. Protein product: CAWSVPTRLAGSDTQYF. Full variable domain (remainder filled in from reference TRBV30 and TRBJ2-3): SQTIHQWPATLVQPVGSPLSLECTVEGTSNPNLYWYRQAAGRGLQLLFYSVGIGQISSEVPQNLSASRPQDRQFILSSKKLLLSDSGFYLCAWSVPTRLAGSDTQYFGPGTRLTVL.

This clone was counted a single time. The chain carries TRBV29-1 and TRBJ2-3; 7 nucleotides line up with TRBD1. This CDR3 region has 14 residues. Germline V gene data show CDR1 as SQVTM and CDR2 as ANQGSEA. Unmatched junction bases numbered 8, after V lost 4 bases and J lost 4 bases. CDR3 sequence: CSVVRQGFADTQYF. The CDR3 region has the DNA TGCAGCGTTGTACGACAGGGTTTTGCAGATACGCAGTATTTT.

The chain employs TRBV5-1 and TRBJ2-2, with TRBD1 matching over 8 bases. From germline, CDR1 is SGHRS and CDR2 YFSETQ. CDR3 length: 14 amino acids. V gave up 6 bases and J gave up 5 bases; unmatched junction bases: 6. The CDR3 protein is CASTRGQETGELFF. The CDR3 DNA reads as TGCGCCAGCACCAGGGGACAGGAAACCGGGGAGCTGTTTTTT.

This rearrangement joins TRBV2 to TRBJ2-1, with D hard to call. The CDR3 contains 16 residues. V gave up 8 bases and J gave up 8 bases, with 25 bases separating them. Per germline, CDR1 SNHLY and CDR2 FYNNEI. CDR3 region: CASFSLVEWGIYEQFF. CDR3 nucleotides: TGTGCCAGCTTTTCCCTCGTGGAGTGGGGTATATATGAGCAGTTCTTC.

V is TRBV7-9 and J is TRBJ2-7, with 8 bases aligning to TRBD2. Germline V lookup: CDR1 SEHNR, CDR2 FQNEAQ (reference sequence). The CDR3 covers 15 residues. V was clipped by 3 bases and J by 7 bases; unmatched bases: 11. The CDR3 is CASSFGREGPGEQYF. In DNA, the CDR3 is TGTGCCAGCAGCTTCGGACGGGAGGGCCCGGGGGAGCAGTACTTC.

J is TRBJ2-7 and V is TRBV5-4; D gene unclear. In germline, CDR1 is SGHNT, CDR2 YYREEE (reference sequence). Trimming left V 0 bases short and J 12 bases short, with 10 bases between. CDR3 length: 11 residues. CDR3 in amino acids: CASSLVDGRYF. In DNA form, the CDR3 reads TGTGCCAGCAGCTTGGTCGACGGCAGGTACTTC.

This clone occurred a few times. The chain couples TRBV7-6 to TRBJ1-2, with D uncertain. The germline V and J ends were trimmed by 6 bases and 3 bases, with 20 bases remaining between them. The CDR3 contains 16 residues. Germline assignment: CDR1 SGHVS and CDR2 FNYEAQ. The CDR3: CASSSRWSRRYYGYTF. DNA for the CDR3: TGTGCCAGCAGTTCGAGGTGGTCCAGGCGATACTATGGCTACACCTTC.

The chain couples TRBV30 to TRBJ2-4; D remains ambiguous. V lost 1 base to trimming and J lost 7 bases, with 17 bases between them. Germline values: CDR1 GTSNPN, CDR2 SVGIG (reference sequence). The CDR3 loop spans 15 amino acids. The CDR3 reads CAWSAGGKAWNIQYF. For the CDR3, the DNA is TGTGCCTGGAGTGCGGGTGGGAAGGCGTGGAACATTCAGTACTTC. Filled out from reference TRBV30 and TRBJ2-4, the complete variable domain reads SQTIHQWPATLVQPVGSPLSLECTVEGTSNPNLYWYRQAAGRGLQLLFYSVGIGQISSEVPQNLSASRPQDRQFILSSKKLLLSDSGFYLCAWSAGGKAWNIQYFGAGTRLSVL.

In this sample, this clone turned up a few times. The same CDR3 also results from other DNA sequences found in this sample. This chain joins TRBV6-6 and TRBJ1-2; 8 bases match TRBD1. The V gene end was trimmed by 6 bases and the J gene end by 5 bases; junction bases not matched to a gene: 5. Germline-derived CDR1 and CDR2 are MNHNY and SVGAGI (reference sequence). The CDR3 spans 13 residues. Written as DNA, the CDR3 is TGTGCCAGCAGCCCGACAGGGGATTATGGCTACACCTTC. This gives the protein CASSPTGDYGYTF.